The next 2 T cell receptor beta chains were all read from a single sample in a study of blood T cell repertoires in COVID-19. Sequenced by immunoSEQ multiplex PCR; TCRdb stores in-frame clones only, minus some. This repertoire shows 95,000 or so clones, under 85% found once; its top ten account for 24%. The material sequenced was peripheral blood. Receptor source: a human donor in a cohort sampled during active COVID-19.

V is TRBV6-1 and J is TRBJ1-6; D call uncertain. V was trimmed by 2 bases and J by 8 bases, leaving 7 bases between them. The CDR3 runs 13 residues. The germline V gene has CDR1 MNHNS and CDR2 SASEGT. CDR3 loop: CASSEPADSPLHF. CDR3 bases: TGTGCCAGCAGTGAACCGGCGGATTCACCCCTCCACTTT.

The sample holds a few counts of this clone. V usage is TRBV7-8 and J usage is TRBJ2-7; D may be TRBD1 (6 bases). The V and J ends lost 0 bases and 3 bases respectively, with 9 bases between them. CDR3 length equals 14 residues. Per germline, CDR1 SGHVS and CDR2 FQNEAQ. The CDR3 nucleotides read TGTGCCAGCAGCTTAGCGGGGGCCGTCTACGAGCAGTACTTC. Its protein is CASSLAGAVYEQYF. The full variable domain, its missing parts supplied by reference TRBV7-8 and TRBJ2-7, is GAGVSQSPRYKVAKRGQDVALRCDPISGHVSLFWYQQALGQGPEFLTYFQNEAQLDKSGLPSDRFFAERPEGSVSTLKIQRTQQEDSAVYLCASSLAGAVYEQYFGPGTRLTVT.